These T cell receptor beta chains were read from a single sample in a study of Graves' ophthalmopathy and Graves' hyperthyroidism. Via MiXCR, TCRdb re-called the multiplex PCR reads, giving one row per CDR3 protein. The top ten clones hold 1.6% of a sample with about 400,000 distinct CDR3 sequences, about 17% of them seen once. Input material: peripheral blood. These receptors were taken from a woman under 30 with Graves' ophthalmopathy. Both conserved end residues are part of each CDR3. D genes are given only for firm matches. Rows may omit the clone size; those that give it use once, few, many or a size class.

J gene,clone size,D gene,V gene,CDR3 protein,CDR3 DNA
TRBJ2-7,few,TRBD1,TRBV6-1,CASSETGTVDEQYF,TGTGCCAGCAGTGAAACAGGGACAGTCGACGAGCAGTACTTC
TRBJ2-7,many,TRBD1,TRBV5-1,CASSLDRQGAYEQYF,TGCGCCAGCAGCTTGGATCGACAGGGGGCCTACGAGCAGTACTTC
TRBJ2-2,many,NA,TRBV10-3,CAISAVNTGELFF,TGTGCCATCTCTGCCGTGAACACCGGGGAGCTGTTTTTT
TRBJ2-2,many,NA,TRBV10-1,CASSVQRNTGELFF,TGCGCCAGCAGTGTGCAGCGAAACACCGGGGAGCTGTTTTTT
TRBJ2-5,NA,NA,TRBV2,CASSNWDSLQETQYF,TGTGCCAGCAGTAATTGGGATAGTCTACAAGAGACCCAGTACTTC
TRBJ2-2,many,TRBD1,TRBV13,CASIDRDGALPSNTGELFF,TGTGCCAGCATCGACAGGGACGGAGCCCTGCCTTCGAACACCGGGGAGCTGTTTTTT
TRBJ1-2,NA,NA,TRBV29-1,CSLDVGGQGYGYTF,TGCAGCCTCGACGTCGGGGGTCAGGGGTATGGCTACACCTTC
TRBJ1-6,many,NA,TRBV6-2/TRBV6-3,CASSFLREEDSPLHF,TGTGCCAGCAGTTTCCTCCGGGAGGAGGATTCACCCCTCCACTTT
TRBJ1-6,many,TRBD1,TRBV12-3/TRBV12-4,CASRPTQGANSPLHF,TGTGCCAGCAGACCCACACAGGGGGCAAATTCACCCCTCCACTTT
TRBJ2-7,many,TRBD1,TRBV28,CASSTNENRGHEQYF,TGTGCCAGTTCTACTAATGAAAACAGGGGGCACGAGCAGTACTTC
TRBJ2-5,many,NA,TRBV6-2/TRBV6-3,CASSYPPTGEDWETQYF,TGTGCCAGCAGTTACCCCCCAACAGGGGAGGATTGGGAGACCCAGTACTTC
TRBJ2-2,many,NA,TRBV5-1,CASSTRIAATGELFF,TGCGCCAGCAGCACTAGAATAGCAGCCACCGGGGAGCTGTTTTTT
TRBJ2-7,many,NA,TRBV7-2,CASSHQGRGVYEQYF,TGTGCCAGCAGTCATCAGGGCAGGGGGGTATACGAGCAGTACTTC
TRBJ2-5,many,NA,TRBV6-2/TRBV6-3,CASSAGTLGETQYF,TGTGCCAGCAGCGCAGGGACTCTGGGAGAGACCCAGTACTTC
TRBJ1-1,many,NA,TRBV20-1,CSALGGSWNTEAFF,TGCAGTGCGCTCGGCGGCTCCTGGAACACTGAAGCTTTCTTT
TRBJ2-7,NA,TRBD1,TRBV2,CASREGWGTGTYEQYF,TGTGCCAGCAGGGAAGGGTGGGGGACAGGCACCTACGAGCAGTACTTC
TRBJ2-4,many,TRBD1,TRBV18,CASSTRRDRVGMAKNIQYF,TGTGCCAGCTCAACAAGACGGGACAGGGTCGGCATGGCCAAAAACATTCAGTACTTC
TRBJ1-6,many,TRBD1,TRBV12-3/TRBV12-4,CASSPALTGNSPLHF,TGTGCCAGCAGTCCGGCTTTGACAGGGAACTCACCCCTCCACTTT
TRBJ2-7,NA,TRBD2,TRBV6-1,CASTSPGLAPSGQYF,TGTGCCAGCACCTCTCCGGGACTAGCGCCTTCCGGGCAGTACTTC
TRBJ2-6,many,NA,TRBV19,CASSIGPGASAGANVLTF,TGTGCCAGTAGTATAGGTCCGGGGGCCTCGGCTGGGGCCAACGTCCTGACTTTC
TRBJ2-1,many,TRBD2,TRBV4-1,CASSHPRSGVSYNEQFF,TGCGCCAGCAGCCACCCTCGAAGCGGGGTCTCCTACAATGAGCAGTTCTTC
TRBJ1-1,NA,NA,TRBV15,CATSRETGAEAFF,TGTGCCACCAGCAGAGAAACCGGGGCTGAAGCTTTCTTT
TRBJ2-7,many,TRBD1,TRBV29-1,CSVRQGINEQYF,TGCAGCGTTAGACAGGGAATTAACGAGCAGTACTTC
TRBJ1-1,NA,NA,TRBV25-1,CASRIYGGSHTEAFF,TGTGCCAGCAGAATATATGGGGGCAGTCACACTGAAGCTTTCTTT
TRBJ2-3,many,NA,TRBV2,CASCSPGQSTDTQYF,TGTGCCAGCTGTAGTCCAGGCCAGTCCACAGATACGCAGTATTTT
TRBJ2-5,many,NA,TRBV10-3,CAISDLSIQTQYF,TGTGCCATCAGTGACCTATCAATCCAGACCCAGTACTTC
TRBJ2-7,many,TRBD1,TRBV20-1,CSARNRGRAYEQYF,TGCAGTGCTCGGAACAGGGGGCGCGCCTACGAGCAGTACTTC
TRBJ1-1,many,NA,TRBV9,CASSIGGGRGNTEAFF,TGTGCCAGCAGCATAGGGGGGGGCAGGGGGAACACTGAAGCTTTCTTT
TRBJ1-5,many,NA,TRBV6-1,CASSGRQDSNQPQHF,TGTGCCAGCAGTGGTAGACAGGATAGCAATCAGCCCCAGCATTTT